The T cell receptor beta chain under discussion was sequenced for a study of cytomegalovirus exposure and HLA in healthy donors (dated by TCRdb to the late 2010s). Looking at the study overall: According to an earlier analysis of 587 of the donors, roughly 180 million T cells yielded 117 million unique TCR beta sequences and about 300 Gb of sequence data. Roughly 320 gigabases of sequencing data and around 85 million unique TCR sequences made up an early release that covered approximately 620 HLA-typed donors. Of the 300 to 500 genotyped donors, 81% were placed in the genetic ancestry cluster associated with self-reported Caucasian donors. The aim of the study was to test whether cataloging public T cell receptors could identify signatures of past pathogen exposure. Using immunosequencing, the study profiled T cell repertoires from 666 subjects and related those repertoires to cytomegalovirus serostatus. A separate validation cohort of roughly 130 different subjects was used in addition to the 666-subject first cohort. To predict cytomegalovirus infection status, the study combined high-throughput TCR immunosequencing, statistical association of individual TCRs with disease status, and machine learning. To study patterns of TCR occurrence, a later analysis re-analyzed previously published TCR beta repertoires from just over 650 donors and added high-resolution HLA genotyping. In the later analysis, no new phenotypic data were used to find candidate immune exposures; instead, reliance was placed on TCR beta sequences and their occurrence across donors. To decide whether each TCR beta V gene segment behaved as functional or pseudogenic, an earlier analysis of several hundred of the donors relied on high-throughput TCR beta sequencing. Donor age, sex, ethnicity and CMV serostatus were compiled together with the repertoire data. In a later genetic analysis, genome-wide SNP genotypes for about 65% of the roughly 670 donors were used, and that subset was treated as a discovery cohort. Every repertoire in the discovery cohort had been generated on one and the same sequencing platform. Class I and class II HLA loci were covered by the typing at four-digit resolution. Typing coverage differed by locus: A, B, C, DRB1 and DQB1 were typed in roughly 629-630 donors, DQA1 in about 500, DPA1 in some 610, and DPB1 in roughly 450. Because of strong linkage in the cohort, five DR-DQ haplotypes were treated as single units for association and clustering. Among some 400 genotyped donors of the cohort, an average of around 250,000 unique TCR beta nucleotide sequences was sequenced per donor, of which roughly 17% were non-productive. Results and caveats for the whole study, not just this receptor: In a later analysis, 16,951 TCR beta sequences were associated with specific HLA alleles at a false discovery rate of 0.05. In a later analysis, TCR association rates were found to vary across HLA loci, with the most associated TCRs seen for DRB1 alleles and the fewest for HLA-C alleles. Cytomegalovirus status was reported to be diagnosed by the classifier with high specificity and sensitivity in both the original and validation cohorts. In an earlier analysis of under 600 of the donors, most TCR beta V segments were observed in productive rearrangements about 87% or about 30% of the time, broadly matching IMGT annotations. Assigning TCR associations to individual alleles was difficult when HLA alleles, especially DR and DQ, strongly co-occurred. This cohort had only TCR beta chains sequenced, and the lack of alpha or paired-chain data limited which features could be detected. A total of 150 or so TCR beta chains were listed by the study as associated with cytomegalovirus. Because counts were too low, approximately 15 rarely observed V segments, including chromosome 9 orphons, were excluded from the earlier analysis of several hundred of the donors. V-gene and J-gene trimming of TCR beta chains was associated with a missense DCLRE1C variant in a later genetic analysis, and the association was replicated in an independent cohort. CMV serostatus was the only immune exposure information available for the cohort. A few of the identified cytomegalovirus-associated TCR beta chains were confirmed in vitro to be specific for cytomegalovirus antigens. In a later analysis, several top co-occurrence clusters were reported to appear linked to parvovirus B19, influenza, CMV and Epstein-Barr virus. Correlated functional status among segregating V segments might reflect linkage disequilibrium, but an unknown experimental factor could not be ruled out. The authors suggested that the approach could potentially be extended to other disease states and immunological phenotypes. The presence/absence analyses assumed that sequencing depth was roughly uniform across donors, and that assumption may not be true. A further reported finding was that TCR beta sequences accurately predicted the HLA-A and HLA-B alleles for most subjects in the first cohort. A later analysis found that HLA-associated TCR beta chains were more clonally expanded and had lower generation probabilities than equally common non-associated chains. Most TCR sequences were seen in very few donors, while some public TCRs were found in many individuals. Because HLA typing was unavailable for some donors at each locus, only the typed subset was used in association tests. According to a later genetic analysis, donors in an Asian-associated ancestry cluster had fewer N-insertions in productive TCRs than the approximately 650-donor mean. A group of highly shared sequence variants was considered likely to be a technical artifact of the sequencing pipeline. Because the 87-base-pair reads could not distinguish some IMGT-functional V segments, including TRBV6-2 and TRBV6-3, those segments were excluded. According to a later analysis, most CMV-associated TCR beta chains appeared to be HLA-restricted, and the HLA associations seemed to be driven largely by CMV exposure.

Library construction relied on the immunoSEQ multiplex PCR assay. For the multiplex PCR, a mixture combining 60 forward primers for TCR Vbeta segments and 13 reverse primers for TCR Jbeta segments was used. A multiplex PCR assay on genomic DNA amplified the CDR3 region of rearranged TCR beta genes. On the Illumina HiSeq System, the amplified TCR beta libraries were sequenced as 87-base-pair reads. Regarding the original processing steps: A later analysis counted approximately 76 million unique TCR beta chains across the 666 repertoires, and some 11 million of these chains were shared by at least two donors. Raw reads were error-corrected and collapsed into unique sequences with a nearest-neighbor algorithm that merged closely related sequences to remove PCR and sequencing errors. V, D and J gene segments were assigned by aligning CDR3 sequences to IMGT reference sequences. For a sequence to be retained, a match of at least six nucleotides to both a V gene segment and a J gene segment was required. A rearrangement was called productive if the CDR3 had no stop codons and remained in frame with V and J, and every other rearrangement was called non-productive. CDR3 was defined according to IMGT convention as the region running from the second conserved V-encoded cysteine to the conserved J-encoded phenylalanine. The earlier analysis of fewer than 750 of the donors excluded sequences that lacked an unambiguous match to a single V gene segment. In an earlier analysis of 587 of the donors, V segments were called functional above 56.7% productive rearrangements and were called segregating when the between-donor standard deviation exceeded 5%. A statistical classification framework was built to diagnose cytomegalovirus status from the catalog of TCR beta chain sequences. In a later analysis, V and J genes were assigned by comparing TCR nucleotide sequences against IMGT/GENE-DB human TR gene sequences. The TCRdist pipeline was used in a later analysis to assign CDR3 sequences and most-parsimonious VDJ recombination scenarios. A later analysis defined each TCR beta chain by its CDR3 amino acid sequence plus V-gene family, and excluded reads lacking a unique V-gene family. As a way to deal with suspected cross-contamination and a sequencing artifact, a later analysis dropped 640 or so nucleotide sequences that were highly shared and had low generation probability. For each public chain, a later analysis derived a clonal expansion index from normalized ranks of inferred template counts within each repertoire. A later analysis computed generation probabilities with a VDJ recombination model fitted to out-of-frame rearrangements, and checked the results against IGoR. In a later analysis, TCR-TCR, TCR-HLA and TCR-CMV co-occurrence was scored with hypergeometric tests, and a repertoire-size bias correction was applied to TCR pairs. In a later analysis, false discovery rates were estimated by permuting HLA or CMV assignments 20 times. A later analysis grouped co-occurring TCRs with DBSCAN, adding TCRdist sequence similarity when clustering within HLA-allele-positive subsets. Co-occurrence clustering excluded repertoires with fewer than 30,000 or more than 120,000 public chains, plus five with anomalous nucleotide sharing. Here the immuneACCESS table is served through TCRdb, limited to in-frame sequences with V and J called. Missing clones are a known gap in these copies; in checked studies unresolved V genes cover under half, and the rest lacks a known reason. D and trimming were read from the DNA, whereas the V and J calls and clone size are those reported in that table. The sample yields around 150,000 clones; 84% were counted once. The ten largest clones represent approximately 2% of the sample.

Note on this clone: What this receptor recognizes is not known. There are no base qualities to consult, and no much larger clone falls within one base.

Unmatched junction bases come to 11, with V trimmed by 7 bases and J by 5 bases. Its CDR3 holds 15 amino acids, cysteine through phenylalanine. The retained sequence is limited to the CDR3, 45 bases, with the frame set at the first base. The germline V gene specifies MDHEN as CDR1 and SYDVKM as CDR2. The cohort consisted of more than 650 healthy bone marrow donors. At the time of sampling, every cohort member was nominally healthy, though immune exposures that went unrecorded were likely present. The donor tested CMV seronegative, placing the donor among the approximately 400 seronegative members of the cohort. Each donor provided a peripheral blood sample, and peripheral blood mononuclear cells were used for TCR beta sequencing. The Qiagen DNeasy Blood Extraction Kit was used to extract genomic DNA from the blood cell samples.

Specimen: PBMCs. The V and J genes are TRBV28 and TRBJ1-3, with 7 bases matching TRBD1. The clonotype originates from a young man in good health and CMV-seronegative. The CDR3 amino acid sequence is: CASMGGGRGRNTIYF. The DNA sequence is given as TGTGCCAGCATGGGGGGTGGCAGGGGGAGAAACACCATATATTTT. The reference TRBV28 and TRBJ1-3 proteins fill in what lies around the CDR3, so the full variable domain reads DVKVTQSSRYLVKRTGEKVFLECVQDMDHENMFWYRQDPGLGLRLIYFSYDVKMKEKGDIPEGYSVSREKKERFSLILESASTNQTSMYLCASMGGGRGRNTIYFGEGSWLTVV.